This TCR beta chain appears in the sequencing data of a study of memory CD4+ T cells and cytomegalovirus serostatus. Per the germline V gene, CDR1 is MNHNS and CDR2 is SASEGT. V lost 1 base and J 3 bases, leaving 12 bases between the germline ends. This CDR3 comprises 16 residues. Method: immunoSEQ multiplex PCR; TCRdb's copy keeps in-frame clones and lacks some. Seen here are about 57,000 clones, around 80% observed once, and the top ten hold 0.82%. Single viable CD3+CD4+CD8-CD45RO+ cells were sorted as the memory CD4+ T cells. The sequenced sample consisted of memory CD4+ T cells from blood. V usage is TRBV6-1 and J usage is TRBJ1-4; no clear D. This clonotype was obtained from an adult in good health and CMV-seronegative. The CDR3 here is CASSEVLLGANEKLFF. The CDR3 region has the DNA TGTGCCAGCAGTGAAGTCTTACTGGGCGCTAATGAAAAACTGTTTTTT.